These T cell receptor beta chains were read from a single sample in a study of cytomegalovirus exposure and HLA in healthy donors. Measured with immunoSEQ multiplex PCR; TCRdb has only the in-frame clones, and not every one. This sample has 150,000 to 200,000 clones, with 70% to 85% found just once. Material for sequencing was PBMCs. The receptor set was obtained from a man aged 25-40 years in good health and CMV-seropositive. Each CDR3 is given with its conserved first and last residue. A D gene is named only where the DNA matches it firmly. Clone sizes are given selectively: once, few, many, or a class where the clone is expanded.

>TRBJ1-6|TRBD1|-|TRBV6-1|14
CASRAGQGHSPLHF
TGTGCCAGCAGAGCGGGACAGGGCCATTCACCCCTCCACTTT
>TRBJ2-7|-|-|TRBV5-6|11
CASSLMREQYF
TGTGCCAGCAGCTTGATGAGGGAGCAGTACTTC
>TRBJ1-6|-|-|TRBV6-5|14
CASRRGRANSPLHF
TGTGCCAGCAGGCGGGGTCGTGCTAATTCACCCCTCCACTTT
>TRBJ2-2|-|-|TRBV13|15
CASSLGLINTGELFF
TGTGCCAGCAGCTTAGGACTAATCAACACCGGGGAGCTGTTTTTT
>TRBJ2-5|-|few|TRBV7-2|13
CASSTPQAGTQYF
TGTGCCAGCAGCACCCCCCAAGCGGGGACCCAGTACTTC
>TRBJ2-1|-|-|TRBV7-6|14
CASSLLQDQNEQFF
TGTGCCAGCAGCTTATTGCAGGATCAAAATGAGCAGTTCTTC
>TRBJ1-3|TRBD1|-|TRBV5-1|15
CASSLGGQAGNTIYF
TGCGCCAGCAGTCTAGGTGGACAGGCCGGAAACACCATATATTTT
>TRBJ2-2|-|-|TRBV9|14
CASSIGGGTGELFF
TGTGCCAGCAGCATAGGGGGAGGAACCGGGGAGCTGTTTTTT
>TRBJ1-1|-|-|TRBV6-5|14
CASSYSSAGPMAFF
TGTGCCAGCAGTTACTCTTCCGCAGGCCCGATGGCTTTCTTT
>TRBJ2-2|-|-|TRBV7-9|15
CASSFGTPNTGELFF
TGTGCCAGCAGCTTCGGGACACCGAACACCGGGGAGCTGTTTTTT
>TRBJ2-2|-|-|TRBV2|14
CASAGAQNTGELFF
TGTGCCAGCGCAGGGGCGCAAAACACCGGGGAGCTGTTTTTT
>TRBJ1-6|-|-|TRBV2|13
CASGIRGDSPLHF
TGTGCCAGCGGCATTCGGGGGGATTCACCCCTCCACTTT
>TRBJ1-4|-|-|TRBV5-1|15
CASSLISGAQEKLFF
TGCGCCAGCAGCTTGATTTCAGGGGCCCAGGAAAAACTGTTTTTT
>TRBJ2-5|TRBD2|-|TRBV11-2|17
CASSSGTSGGAIETQYF
TGTGCCAGCAGCTCCGGGACTAGCGGGGGGGCGATCGAGACCCAGTACTTC
>TRBJ1-1|-|medium-sized|TRBV2|13
CASSPSPGGEAFF
TGTGCCAGCAGTCCATCCCCCGGAGGTGAAGCTTTCTTT
>TRBJ1-1|-|-|TRBV25-1|14
CASSVTRENTEAFF
TGTGCCAGCAGTGTTACCAGGGAGAACACTGAAGCTTTCTTT
>TRBJ1-5|TRBD1|-|TRBV30|15
CAWRPGTASNQPQHF
TGTGCCTGGAGGCCAGGGACAGCTAGCAATCAGCCCCAGCATTTT
>TRBJ1-2|TRBD1|-|TRBV4-1|16
CASSQARQGMYYGYTF
TGCGCCAGCAGCCAAGCCCGACAGGGAATGTACTATGGCTACACCTTC
>TRBJ2-1|TRBD2|-|TRBV9|17
CASSPTTTSGGYNEQFF
TGTGCCAGCAGCCCTACCACGACTAGCGGGGGCTACAATGAGCAGTTCTTC
>TRBJ1-1|-|-|TRBV6-5|15
CASSNPTLMNTEAFF
TGTGCCAGCAGTAACCCGACACTCATGAACACTGAAGCTTTCTTT
>TRBJ2-5|-|-|TRBV4-2|14
CASSQGGVAETQYF
TGTGCCAGCAGCCAAGGCGGGGTTGCAGAGACCCAGTACTTC
>TRBJ2-1|-|once|TRBV5-5|13
CASSAPTANEQFF
TGTGCCAGCAGCGCACCGACAGCGAATGAGCAGTTCTTC
>TRBJ2-7|-|-|TRBV10-2|13
CASSDRDSYEQYF
TGCGCCAGCAGTGACAGGGACTCCTACGAGCAGTACTTC
>TRBJ1-5|-|-|TRBV6-5|15
CASRKDGDSNQPQHF
TGTGCCAGCAGAAAGGACGGGGATAGCAATCAGCCCCAGCATTTT
>TRBJ2-7|TRBD1|-|TRBV7-9|14
CASSPGTGSYEQYF
TGTGCCAGCAGCCCGGGGACAGGCTCCTACGAGCAGTACTTC
>TRBJ1-2|TRBD1|-|TRBV7-3|13
CATSPGQGAGYTF
TGTGCCACAAGCCCGGGACAGGGGGCTGGCTACACCTTC
>TRBJ1-5|-|-|TRBV28|11
CASSLHQPQHF
TGTGCCAGCAGTCTTCATCAGCCCCAGCATTTT
>TRBJ2-4|TRBD2|-|TRBV9|17
CASSVDAGLAGRNIQYF
TGTGCCAGCAGCGTAGATGCCGGACTAGCGGGGAGGAACATTCAGTACTTC
>TRBJ2-7|-|-|TRBV2|13
CASSTDRRYEQYF
TGTGCCAGCAGTACGGACAGACGATACGAGCAGTACTTC
>TRBJ2-2|-|-|TRBV7-3|17
CASSLTLLSGDTGELFF
TGTGCCAGCAGCTTAACGTTGTTGTCAGGGGACACCGGGGAGCTGTTTTTT
>TRBJ1-2|-|-|TRBV2|12
CASSGDIYGYTF
TGTGCCAGCAGTGGGGACATCTATGGCTACACCTTC
>TRBJ1-6|-|-|TRBV4-1|12
CASSQEGPPLHF
TGCGCCAGCAGCCAAGAGGGGCCACCCCTCCACTTT
>TRBJ1-4|TRBD1|-|TRBV28|14
CASSSRDSDEKLFF
TGTGCCAGCAGTTCCCGGGACAGTGATGAAAAACTGTTTTTT
>TRBJ1-1|-|once|TRBV27|16
CASNPITGTRNTEAFF
TGTGCCAGCAACCCTATAACCGGGACTAGGAACACTGAAGCTTTCTTT
>TRBJ1-1|TRBD1|-|TRBV27|14
CASSLNRGITEAFF
TGTGCCAGCAGTTTGAACAGGGGGATCACTGAAGCTTTCTTT
>TRBJ2-5|TRBD2|-|TRBV11-3|15
CASSRGTSGGETQYF
TGTGCCAGCAGCCGAGGGACTAGCGGGGGAGAGACCCAGTACTTC
>TRBJ1-2|-|-|TRBV5-4|12
CATNKEGDGYTF
TGTGCCACCAATAAGGAGGGAGATGGCTACACCTTC
>TRBJ1-5|TRBD1|-|TRBV28|15
CASSRGTDVNQPQHF
TGTGCCAGCAGCCGAGGGACAGATGTTAATCAGCCCCAGCATTTT
>TRBJ2-7|-|-|TRBV15|15
CATSREASVPYEQYF
TGTGCCACCAGCAGAGAGGCTAGTGTTCCCTACGAGCAGTACTTC
>TRBJ2-5|TRBD1|-|TRBV29-1|15
CSVELGQAAGETQYF
TGCAGCGTTGAGCTGGGACAGGCCGCGGGGGAGACCCAGTACTTC
>TRBJ1-4|TRBD1|-|TRBV6-1|15
CASSEAGTAQEKLFF
TGTGCCAGCAGTGAAGCCGGGACAGCTCAAGAAAAACTGTTTTTT
>TRBJ2-5|-|-|TRBV5-6|16
CASSFKAGTLRETQYF
TGTGCCAGCAGCTTCAAAGCGGGGACACTACGGGAGACCCAGTACTTC
>TRBJ2-7|TRBD1|once|TRBV5-1|12
CASSVTGIEQYF
TGCGCCAGCAGCGTGACAGGGATCGAGCAGTACTTC
>TRBJ2-3|TRBD2|-|TRBV9|13
CASSPAGGDTQYF
TGTGCCAGCAGCCCCGCGGGGGGAGATACGCAGTATTTT
>TRBJ2-3|-|-|TRBV29-1|12
CSVEEPTDTQYF
TGCAGCGTTGAGGAGCCCACAGATACGCAGTATTTT
>TRBJ1-6|-|-|TRBV6-1|16
CASSERQPLPNSPLHF
TGTGCCAGCAGTGAACGACAGCCGCTCCCTAATTCACCCCTCCACTTT
>TRBJ1-3|-|-|TRBV7-9|13
CASSLGEGNTIYF
TGTGCCAGCAGCTTAGGAGAGGGAAACACCATATATTTT
>TRBJ1-2|-|-|TRBV30|9
CAWGHGYTF
TGTGCCTGGGGGCATGGCTACACCTTC
>TRBJ2-7|-|once|TRBV7-9|11
CASTLGIEQYF
TGTGCCAGCACCCTAGGAATTGAGCAGTACTTC